This T cell receptor (beta chain) is drawn from a study of control samples from healthy donors and cancer patients. This CDR3 is built from 14 residues. The germline gives CDR1 MNHEY, CDR2 SVGEGT. With 1 base removed from V and 3 bases from J, the gap between germline ends came to 9 bases. The method was immunoSEQ multiplex PCR; TCRdb's version includes in-frame clones alone and lacks a portion of them. The sample holds about 270,000 clones; approximately 80% are singletons and the top ten take approximately 12%. The rearrangement uses TRBV6-2 or TRBV6-3 and TRBJ1-1; a possible D gene is TRBD1 (5 bases). Sample: PBMCs. The receptor was isolated from an older woman with lung cancer. CDR3 nucleotide sequence: TGTGCCAGCAGTTACTTGGGGCTCTACACTGAAGCTTTCTTT. Its protein is CASSYLGLYTEAFF.